A selection of T cell receptor beta chains follows, all from one sample in a study of graft-versus-host responses after intestinal transplantation. Here immunoSEQ multiplex PCR was the method, and the copy in TCRdb shows in-frame clones only, minus some. This sample carries roughly 89,000 clones, roughly 90% of them seen once, and the ten largest clones take roughly 0.17%. Antigen specificity for these receptors is unknown. The source was unstimulated CD4+ T cells sorted from spleen or lymph node cells, collected before intestinal transplant. The receptors come from a human donor who received an intestinal transplant. Each CDR3 is given with its conserved first and last residue. D genes are given only for firm matches. Rows give clone size only sometimes, using once, few, many, or a class for an expanded clone.

>NA|TRBJ2-4|NA|TRBV30
TGTGCCTGGAGTCAGGCCAAAAACATTCAGTACTTC
CAWSQAKNIQYF
>NA|TRBJ1-1|NA|TRBV5-1
TGCGCCAGCAGCTTATCTAGGGGGACTGAAGCTTTCTTT
CASSLSRGTEAFF
>NA|TRBJ1-2|NA|TRBV12-5
TGTGCTAGTGGTTTGGTCGTCGGGGATAGCTATGGCTACACCTTC
CASGLVVGDSYGYTF
>NA|TRBJ2-3|TRBD2|TRBV18
TGTGCCAGCTCTAGACTAGCGGGAGTGGATACGCAGTATTTT
CASSRLAGVDTQYF
>NA|TRBJ1-1|NA|TRBV5-1
TGCGCCAGCAGCTCTATACTTGGGAACACTGAAGCTTTCTTT
CASSSILGNTEAFF
>NA|TRBJ1-2|TRBD1|TRBV5-6
TGTGCCAGCAGCTTGGCGGCAGGGGGAGGCTATGGCTACACCTTC
CASSLAAGGGYGYTF
>once|TRBJ2-3|NA|TRBV7-3
TGTGCCAGCAGCTTAACCCACGGTTTGGATACGCAGTATTTT
CASSLTHGLDTQYF
>NA|TRBJ1-2|NA|TRBV6-5
TGTGCCAGCAGTTACGGGGCAGATAACTATGGCTACACCTTC
CASSYGADNYGYTF
>NA|TRBJ2-5|NA|TRBV7-6
TGTGCCAGCAGCTTATACGGCCGGGGGAGCCCAGAGACCCAGTACTTC
CASSLYGRGSPETQYF
>NA|TRBJ2-3|NA|TRBV18
TGTGCCAGCTCACCCGTACCCCTACAGGGCACAGATACGCAGTATTTT
CASSPVPLQGTDTQYF
>NA|TRBJ2-5|TRBD1|TRBV6-1
TGTGCCAGCAAACAGGGGGTCGAGACCCAGTACTTC
CASKQGVETQYF
>few|TRBJ1-1|TRBD1|TRBV7-3
TGTGCCAGCAGTCCGGACAGGGGAATAGCTTTCTTT
CASSPDRGIAFF
>NA|TRBJ2-1|TRBD2|TRBV6-1
TGTGCCAGCAGTGGGATAGCGGGAGGGGCTTCCTATTTCTACAATGAGCAGTTCTTC
CASSGIAGGASYFYNEQFF
>few|TRBJ1-1|NA|TRBV7-9
TGTGCCAGCAGCTCGGACATTGGCACTGAAGCTTTCTTT
CASSSDIGTEAFF
>NA|TRBJ2-7|NA|TRBV6-5
TGTGCCAGCAGTGACTTAGCAGGGCGATACGAGCAGTACTTC
CASSDLAGRYEQYF
>NA|TRBJ2-7|TRBD2|TRBV5-1
TGCGCCAGCACCCCTCGGGGGGGGGACTACGAGCAGTACTTC
CASTPRGGDYEQYF
>NA|TRBJ2-7|NA|TRBV4-1
TGCGCCAGCAGCCCAGGTCGTTCGGGGGTCACCTACGAGCAGTACTTC
CASSPGRSGVTYEQYF
>NA|TRBJ1-5|TRBD1|TRBV19
TGTGCCAGTAGTCTGTCCGGGACAGGGGTTAGTCAGCCCCAGCATTTT
CASSLSGTGVSQPQHF
>NA|TRBJ1-2|NA|TRBV6-5
TGTGCCAGCAGCAAAGGACAGCGAGGCTACACCTTC
CASSKGQRGYTF
>NA|TRBJ2-7|NA|TRBV5-4
TGTGCCAGCAGCTTTTTATCTAGCGAGACCTACGAGCAGTACTTC
CASSFLSSETYEQYF
>NA|TRBJ1-5|NA|TRBV28
TGTGCCAGCAGACACCCACAGGGTTCTCAGCCCCAGCATTTT
CASRHPQGSQPQHF
>NA|TRBJ2-2|NA|TRBV30
TGTGCCTGGAGTAGCGTCACCGGGGAGCTGTTTTTT
CAWSSVTGELFF
>NA|TRBJ2-1|NA|TRBV25-1
TGTGCCAGCAGTGAAGACCCAACAGGCTCCTACAATGAGCAGTTCTTC
CASSEDPTGSYNEQFF
>NA|TRBJ2-7|NA|TRBV18
TGTGCCACCTCCGGGTCGGTAGCGGACTCCTACGAGCAGTACTTC
CATSGSVADSYEQYF
>few|TRBJ1-6|TRBD1|TRBV2
TGTGCCAGCAGGAACGCAGGGGGTTTTAATTCACCCCTCCACTTT
CASRNAGGFNSPLHF
>NA|TRBJ2-7|TRBD2|TRBV30
TGTGCCTGGAGTGTAACTAGGACTAGCGCCTCCTACGAGCAGTACTTC
CAWSVTRTSASYEQYF
>NA|TRBJ2-1|TRBD2|TRBV11-3
TGTGCCAGCAGCTTAGTTGCGGGGGGCTGGAATGAGCAGTTCTTC
CASSLVAGGWNEQFF
>NA|TRBJ2-5|NA|TRBV10-1
TGCGCCAGCAGTGAGTCGATACCAGCGGCAGAAGAGACCCAGTACTTC
CASSESIPAAEETQYF
>NA|TRBJ1-2|NA|TRBV27
TGTGCCAGCAGTTTTAATACAGGGCACTATGGCTACACCTTC
CASSFNTGHYGYTF
>NA|TRBJ2-1|NA|TRBV15
TGTGCCACCAGCAGAGATGAGACTAGAGCTTCGTTCTTC
CATSRDETRASFF
>NA|TRBJ1-1|TRBD1|TRBV5-1
TGCGCCAGCAGCTTTACAGGGGGCGGGGGCACTGAAGCTTTCTTT
CASSFTGGGGTEAFF
>NA|TRBJ2-1|NA|TRBV18
TGTGCCAGCTCACCGAACGGGGGAGGTTACAATGAGCAGTTCTTC
CASSPNGGGYNEQFF
>NA|TRBJ1-3|TRBD1|TRBV28
TGTGCCAGCAGTTTAATCCAGGACAGGGGCTCTGGAAACACCATATATTTT
CASSLIQDRGSGNTIYF
>NA|TRBJ1-2|TRBD1|TRBV6-5
TGTGCCAGCAAAATCCCGGGACAGGGGGCGCAAGGCTACACCTTC
CASKIPGQGAQGYTF
>NA|TRBJ2-1|TRBD2|TRBV19
TGTGCCAGTAGTATTGGGGGAGTAGCGGGAGGATTCAATGAGCAGTTCTTC
CASSIGGVAGGFNEQFF
>NA|TRBJ1-2|NA|TRBV28
TGTGCCAGCAGTTCGAGCGGGGGGGGCTACACCTTC
CASSSSGGGYTF
>NA|TRBJ1-1|NA|TRBV6-5
TGTGCCAGCAGTTACTCGAGCGTCAGGGGACGGGCTGAAGCTTTCTTT
CASSYSSVRGRAEAFF
>NA|TRBJ2-7|NA|TRBV19
TGTGCCAGTGCCCTTCCGGGACAATCCTACGAGCAGTACTTC
CASALPGQSYEQYF
>NA|TRBJ2-7|TRBD1|TRBV7-2
TGTGCCGGCACAGGGGTGGGCTACGAGCAGTACTTC
CAGTGVGYEQYF
>NA|TRBJ2-7|TRBD2|TRBV5-4
TGTGCCAGCAGATCGGGGGGACTAGCGGGAGGGCCAAGTGAGCAGTACTTC
CASRSGGLAGGPSEQYF
>NA|TRBJ2-2|NA|TRBV4-1
TGCGCCAGCAGCCGCAGGTATCAGGAAAAAGGCGGGGAGCTGTTTTTT
CASSRRYQEKGGELFF
>NA|TRBJ1-1|TRBD1|TRBV14
TGTGCCAGCAGCCAAGACTCGGACAGGGACACTGAAGCTTTCTTT
CASSQDSDRDTEAFF
>NA|TRBJ1-1|NA|TRBV10-3
TGTGCCATCAACGGAGGGAGCACTGAAGCTTTCTTT
CAINGGSTEAFF
>NA|TRBJ2-1|TRBD2|TRBV28
TGTGCCAGCAGTTTGGGGGGACTAGCGGCATTCTACAATGAGCAGTTCTTC
CASSLGGLAAFYNEQFF
>NA|TRBJ1-2|NA|TRBV6-4
TGTGCCAGCAGTGACTCACTCCGGCCAGGGTTAAACTATGGCTACACCTTC
CASSDSLRPGLNYGYTF
>NA|TRBJ1-3|NA|TRBV10-3
TGTGCCATCAGGGCGGACACGAGCTCTGGAAACACCATATATTTT
CAIRADTSSGNTIYF
>NA|TRBJ2-5|NA|TRBV7-3
TGTGCCAGCAGCTTGGGATCAGGGTGGGAGACCCAGTACTTC
CASSLGSGWETQYF
>few|TRBJ1-1|TRBD1|TRBV7-9
TGTGCCAGCAGCCAGGGGACCGGGACAGGGAGAAGAACTGAAGCTTTCTTT
CASSQGTGTGRRTEAFF